This T cell receptor beta chain was sequenced for a study of chemoradiotherapy in HPV16-positive cancers. General study findings and limits: Better recurrence-free survival went with HPV-responsive T-cell expansion in HPV16-positive patients. During treatment, candidate HPV-specific clones and E7-related motifs expanded in tumor.

A remark on this clone: As yet, its antigen is unknown.

Profiled with immunoSEQ multiplex PCR; TCRdb holds only in-frame clones, not every one. This table holds 3,800 or so clones, roughly 90% found once. The receptor comes from a human donor with HPV-associated anogenital cancer. Sample: tumor tissue, taken from a patient who underwent chemoradiotherapy.

For the CDR3, the DNA is TGTGCCAGCAGCGTCTCACAGCAGGGAGATACGCAGTATTTT. This codes for CASSVSQQGDTQYF. The chain uses TRBV9 and TRBJ2-3; D may be TRBD1 (5 bases). CDR3 length: 14 amino acids. The V gene lost 2 bases and the J gene lost 5 bases, with 12 bases spanning the gap. Per germline, CDR1 SGDLS and CDR2 YYNGEE.